This entry concerns a single TCR beta chain. The junction and the germline gene differ at one end; a read error may be behind it. Use of 60 Vbeta and 13 Jbeta primers characterized the PCR. TCRdb's table, derived via immunoSEQ multiplex PCR, lists solely in-frame clones and lacks some. The sample lists more than 150,000 clones; about 85% were seen once. This specimen comes from a study of cytomegalovirus exposure and HLA in healthy donors. Per the germline V gene, CDR1 is SGHTA and CDR2 is FQGNSA. This CDR3 comprises 15 residues. The sequence derives from a man in his fifties or sixties in good health and CMV-seropositive. This chain uses TRBV7-2 with TRBJ1-1; D may be TRBD1 (5 bases). Sequences were obtained from PBMCs. As DNA, the CDR3 is TGTGCCAGCAGTTTAGGGGTCGGGGAGAACACTGAAGCTTTCTTT. Protein sequence: CASSLGVGENTEAFF.